This TCR beta chain is drawn from a study of blood T cell repertoires in COVID-19 (dated by TCRdb to about 2020). About the full investigation: Samples covering the acute and convalescent phases of COVID-19 were provided by collaborators in the United States, Italy and Spain. The samples were drawn from two sources: the first 160 participants of the ongoing ImmuneRACE study, and 1,254 subjects contributed by 6 global collaborators. The material from the prospective study consisted of cDNA or gDNA derived from T cells, B-cell-depleted T cells, or PBMCs. Nearly every sample came with metadata listing a de-identified subject ID, COVID-19 status, age in years and sex. The repertoires were made available in a free public database intended to serve as a resource for research on the immune response to SARS-CoV-2. Where available, HLA class I and class II types were taken from metadata supplied by the sample provider and were not determined by assay-based typing. Subjects who had been exposed to COVID-19, were actively infected with it, or had recovered from it provided the deeply sampled blood TCRbeta repertoires that made up the dataset. Here is what the overall study found, with its caveats: Clinical and demographic metadata were provided uncurated, with the amount varying by source and participant.

TCRbeta CDR3 regions were amplified from genomic DNA using the immunoSEQ Assay, a bias-controlled multiplex PCR. In the original analysis: Nucleated cell counts per sample were estimated from amplification of reference gene primers within the assay. To quantify the absolute abundance of each unique TCRbeta CDR3 rearrangement, sequence reads were collapsed and filtered. For each sample, productive Simpson clonality was calculated by taking the square root of Simpson's diversity index across productive rearrangements. Held by TCRdb, this immuneACCESS table contains in-frame sequences only and omits some clones. Under half of the omission traces to an unresolved V gene where checked; the cause of the rest is unknown. The V and J calls and clone size were taken over from that table, and D and trimming were inferred from the DNA. Across this sample there are over 600,000 clones, with 80% to 90% seen only once. The leading ten clones occupy 0.2% to 0.3% of the sample.

This clone has just one count. There is no known antigen for this receptor. No much larger clonotype is one base removed from it; base qualities were not supplied. Collaborating institutions collected whole blood in K2EDTA tubes following their own protocols. Collaborator samples were shipped for TCRbeta analysis as frozen whole blood, isolated PBMCs, or DNA extracted from either sample type. From V the trimming removes 0 bases and from J it removes 0 bases, while the gene matches leave 7 bases of the junction unaccounted for. From the cysteine up to the phenylalanine, the CDR3 has a length of 18 residues. Solely the CDR3 DNA is kept, with 54 bases framed from the first base. From the germline V gene, CDR1 is LGHNA and CDR2 is YSLEER.

Recombination linked TRBV4-3 to TRBJ2-1; 8 junctional bases match TRBD2. The TCR sequence derives from a woman aged 18-29 years with acute or convalescent COVID-19. Sequenced: peripheral blood. The CDR3 is CASSQEEGGGHSYNEQFF. The DNA reads as follows: TGCGCCAGCAGCCAAGAAGAGGGCGGGGGGCACTCCTACAATGAGCAGTTCTTC.